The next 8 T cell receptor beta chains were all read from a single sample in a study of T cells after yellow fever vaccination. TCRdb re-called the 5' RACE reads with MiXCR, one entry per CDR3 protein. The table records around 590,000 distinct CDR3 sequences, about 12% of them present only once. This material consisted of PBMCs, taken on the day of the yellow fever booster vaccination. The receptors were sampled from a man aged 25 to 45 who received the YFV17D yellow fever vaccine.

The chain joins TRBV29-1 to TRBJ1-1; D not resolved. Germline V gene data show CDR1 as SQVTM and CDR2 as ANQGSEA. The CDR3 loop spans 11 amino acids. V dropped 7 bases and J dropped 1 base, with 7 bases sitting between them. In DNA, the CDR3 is TGCAGCGCCTCGGAGAACACTGAAGCTTTCTTT. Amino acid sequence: CSASENTEAFF. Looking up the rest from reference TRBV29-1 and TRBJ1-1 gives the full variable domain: SAVISQKPSRDICQRGTSLTIQCQVDSQVTMMFWYRQQPGQSLTLIATANQGSEATYESGFVIDKFPISRPNLTFSTLTVSNMSPEDSSIYLCSASENTEAFFGQGTRLTVV.

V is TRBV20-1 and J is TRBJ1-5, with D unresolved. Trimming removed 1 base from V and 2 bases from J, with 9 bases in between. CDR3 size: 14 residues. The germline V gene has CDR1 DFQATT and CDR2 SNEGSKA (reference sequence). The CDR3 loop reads CSARAPLGNQPQHF. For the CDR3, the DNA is TGCAGTGCTAGAGCCCCCTTGGGCAATCAGCCCCAGCATTTT.

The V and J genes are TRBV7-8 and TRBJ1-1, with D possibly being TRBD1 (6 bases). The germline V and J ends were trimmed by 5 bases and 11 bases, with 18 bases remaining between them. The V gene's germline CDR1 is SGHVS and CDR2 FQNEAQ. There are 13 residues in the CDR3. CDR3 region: CASSPGQSVGAFF. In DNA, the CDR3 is TGTGCCAGCAGCCCAGGACAGTCCGTGGGGGCTTTCTTT.

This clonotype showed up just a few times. In DNA, the CDR3 is TGTGCCTGCGGACAGGAGCAAGAGACCCAGTACTTC. This gives the protein CACGQEQETQYF. This chain joins TRBV10-3 and TRBJ2-5; 7 nucleotides line up with TRBD1. This CDR3 region has 12 residues. Germline V lookup: CDR1 ENHRY, CDR2 SYGVKD. After removal of 11 bases from V and 2 bases from J, the junction contained 5 bases not matched to a gene.

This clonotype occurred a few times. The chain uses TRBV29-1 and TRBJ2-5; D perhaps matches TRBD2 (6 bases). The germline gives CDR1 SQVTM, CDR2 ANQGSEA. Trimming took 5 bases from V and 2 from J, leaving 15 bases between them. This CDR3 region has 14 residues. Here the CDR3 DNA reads TGCAGCGTTCGGGGGAGAGGGCCTCAAGAGACCCAGTACTTC. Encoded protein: CSVRGRGPQETQYF.

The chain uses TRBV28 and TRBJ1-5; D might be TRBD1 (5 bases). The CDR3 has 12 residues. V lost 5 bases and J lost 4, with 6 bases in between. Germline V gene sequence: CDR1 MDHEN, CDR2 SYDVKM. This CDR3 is CASSDSNQPQHF. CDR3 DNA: TGTGCCAGCAGTGACAGTAATCAGCCCCAGCATTTT.

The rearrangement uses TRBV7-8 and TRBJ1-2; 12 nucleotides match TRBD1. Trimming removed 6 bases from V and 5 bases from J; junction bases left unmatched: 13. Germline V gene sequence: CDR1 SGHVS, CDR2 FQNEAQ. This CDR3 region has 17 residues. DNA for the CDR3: TGTGCCAGCAGTACCATTGGCGGGACAGGGGGCCGTTATGGCTACACCTTC. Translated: CASSTIGGTGGRYGYTF.

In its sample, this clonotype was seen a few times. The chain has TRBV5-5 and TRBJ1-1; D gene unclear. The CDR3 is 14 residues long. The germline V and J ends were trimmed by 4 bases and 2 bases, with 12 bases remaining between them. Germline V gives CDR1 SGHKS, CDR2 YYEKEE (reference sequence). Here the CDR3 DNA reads TGTGCCAGCAGCCTCTCGCTTAGTAACACTGAAGCTTTCTTT. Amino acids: CASSLSLSNTEAFF.